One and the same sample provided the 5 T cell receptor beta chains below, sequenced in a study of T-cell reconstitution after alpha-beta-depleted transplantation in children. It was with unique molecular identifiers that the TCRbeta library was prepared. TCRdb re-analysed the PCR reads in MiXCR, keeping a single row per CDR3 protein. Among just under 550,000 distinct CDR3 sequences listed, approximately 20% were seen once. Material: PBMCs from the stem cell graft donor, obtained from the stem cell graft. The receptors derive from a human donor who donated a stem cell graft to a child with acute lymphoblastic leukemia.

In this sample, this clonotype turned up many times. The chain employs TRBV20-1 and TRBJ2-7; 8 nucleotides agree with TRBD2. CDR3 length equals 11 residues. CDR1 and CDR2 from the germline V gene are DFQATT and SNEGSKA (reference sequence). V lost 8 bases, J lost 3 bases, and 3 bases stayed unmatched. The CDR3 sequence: CSPTSDYEQYF. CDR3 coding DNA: TGCAGTCCGACTAGCGACTACGAGCAGTACTTC.

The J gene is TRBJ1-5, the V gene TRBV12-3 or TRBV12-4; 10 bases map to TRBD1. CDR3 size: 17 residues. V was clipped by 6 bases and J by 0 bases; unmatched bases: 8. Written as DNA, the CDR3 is TGTGCCAGCAGCCCGACAGGGGGCAGGGATAGCAATCAGCCCCAGCATTTT. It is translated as CASSPTGGRDSNQPQHF.

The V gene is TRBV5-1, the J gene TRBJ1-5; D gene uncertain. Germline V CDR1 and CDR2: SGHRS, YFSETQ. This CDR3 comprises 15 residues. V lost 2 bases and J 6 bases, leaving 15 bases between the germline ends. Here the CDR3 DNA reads TGCGCCAGCAGCTTTGAAGGTCAAGCTGGTCAGCCCCAGCATTTT. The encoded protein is CASSFEGQAGQPQHF.

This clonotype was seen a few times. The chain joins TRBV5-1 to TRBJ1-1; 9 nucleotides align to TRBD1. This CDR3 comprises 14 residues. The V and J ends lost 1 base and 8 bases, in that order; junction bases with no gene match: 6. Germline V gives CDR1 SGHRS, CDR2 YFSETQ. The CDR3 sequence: CASSLSPGTGEAFF. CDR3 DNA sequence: TGCGCCAGCAGCTTGTCACCCGGGACAGGGGAAGCTTTCTTT. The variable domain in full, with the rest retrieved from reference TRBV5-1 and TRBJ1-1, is KAGVTQTPRYLIKTRGQQVTLSCSPISGHRSVSWYQQTPGQGLQFLFEYFSETQRNKGNFPGRFSGRQFSNSRSEMNVSTLELGDSALYLCASSLSPGTGEAFFGQGTRLTVV.

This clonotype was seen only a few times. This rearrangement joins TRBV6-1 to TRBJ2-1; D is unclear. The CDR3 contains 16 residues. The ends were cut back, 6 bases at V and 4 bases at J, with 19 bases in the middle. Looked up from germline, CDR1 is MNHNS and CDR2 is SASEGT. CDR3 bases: TGTGCCAGCAGGCCCGACGGTTCACCCCGGTACAATGAGCAGTTCTTC. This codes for CASRPDGSPRYNEQFF.